A single sample is the source of the 24 T cell receptor beta chains below, sequenced in a study of blood T cell repertoires in COVID-19. Using immunoSEQ multiplex PCR, the repertoire was profiled, and TCRdb retains in-frame clones only, with some absent. Of about 120,000 clones in the sample, around 87% were seen once. Sequencing was performed on peripheral blood. The receptors derive from a woman aged 70 to 79 with acute or convalescent COVID-19.

The rearrangement uses TRBV6-5 and TRBJ1-1, with TRBD1 matching 9 bases. V shed 6 bases, J shed 8 bases, and the junction held 7 bases outside the gene matches. Germline assignment: CDR1 MNHEY and CDR2 SVGAGI. The length of the CDR3 is 13 residues. In DNA form, the CDR3 reads TGTGCCAGCAGCCATAGGGGACAGGGAGAAGCTTTCTTT. Translation: CASSHRGQGEAFF.

The genes are TRBV2 and TRBJ2-3; D is possibly TRBD1 (6 bases). The CDR3 totals 16 residues. Germline CDR1 SNHLY, CDR2 FYNNEI. Trimming removed 7 bases at V and 0 bases at J, with 17 bases between. In DNA form, the CDR3 reads TGTGCCAGCACCGAGGGACATTCGGTTAGCACAGATACGCAGTATTTT. Translated: CASTEGHSVSTDTQYF.

This clone has just one count. This sequence joins TRBV2 and TRBJ1-5, with 7 bases fitting TRBD1. V lost 5 bases, J lost 3 bases, and 4 bases stayed unmatched. Germline V lookup: CDR1 SNHLY, CDR2 FYNNEI. This CDR3 is 14 amino acids long. Here the CDR3 reads CASSIQGFNQPQHF. CDR3 bases: TGTGCCAGCAGTATACAGGGGTTCAATCAGCCCCAGCATTTT. Filled out from reference TRBV2 and TRBJ1-5, the complete variable domain reads EPEVTQTPSHQVTQMGQEVILRCVPISNHLYFYWYRQILGQKVEFLVSFYNNEISEKSEIFDDQFSVERPDGSNFTLKIRSTKLEDSAMYFCASSIQGFNQPQHFGDGTRLSIL.

The table lists this clone with a count of one. The chain couples TRBV2 to TRBJ2-7; D is perhaps TRBD1 (5 bases). Trimming shortened V by 2 bases and J by 2 bases, and 10 bases separated the two germline ends. Germline V gene lookup returns CDR1 SNHLY and CDR2 FYNNEI. This CDR3 spans 14 amino acids. The CDR3 DNA reads TGTGCCAGCAGTGAAAACAGGAATACCTACGAGCAGTACTTC. It codes for CASSENRNTYEQYF.

The chain joins TRBV10-1 to TRBJ2-2; a weak D match, TRBD1 (5 bases). CDR1 WNHNN and CDR2 SYGVQD come from the germline V gene (reference sequence). Trimming took 0 bases from V and 4 from J, leaving 9 bases between them. The CDR3 length is 15 residues. Here the CDR3 DNA reads TGCGCCAGCAGTGAGTCCAGGGTTGGCACCGGGGAGCTGTTTTTT. Its protein product is CASSESRVGTGELFF.

The chain's CDR3 is CASRAVRDRGRQPQHF. The CDR3 coding sequence is TGTGCCAGCAGAGCAGTGCGGGACAGGGGGCGTCAGCCCCAGCATTTT. The rearrangement joins TRBV5-6 to TRBJ1-5, with TRBD1 matching over 12 bases. V shed 5 bases, J shed 6 bases, and the junction held 9 bases outside the gene matches. This CDR3 has 16 amino acids. From germline, CDR1 is SGHDT and CDR2 YYEEEE.

The rearrangement uses TRBV13 and TRBJ1-2; D gene ambiguous. This CDR3 region has 13 residues. V was cut by 0 bases and J by 2 bases, with 4 bases left in between. Germline V CDR1 and CDR2: PRHDT, FYEKMQ (reference sequence). Here the CDR3 DNA reads TGTGCCAGCAGCTTAGGTTCAAACTATGGCTACACCTTC. Translation: CASSLGSNYGYTF.

This chain links TRBV28 with TRBJ2-2; no reliable D call. The ends were cut back, 3 bases at V and 6 bases at J, with 5 bases in the middle. Per germline, CDR1 MDHEN and CDR2 SYDVKM. The CDR3 contains 12 residues. CDR3 amino acids: CASSFNAGELFF. The DNA of the CDR3 is TGTGCCAGCAGTTTTAATGCCGGGGAGCTGTTTTTT.

The chain couples TRBV7-3 to TRBJ2-2; no reliable D call. V was clipped by 2 bases and J by 0 bases, with 4 bases between them. Germline loops: CDR1 SGHTA, CDR2 FQGTGA. The CDR3 extends over 14 amino acids. CDR3 loop: CASSLGTNTGELFF. The CDR3 DNA sequence: TGTGCCAGCAGCTTAGGCACGAACACCGGGGAGCTGTTTTTT.

This clone was counted a single time. This chain joins TRBV10-3 and TRBJ1-3; 7 bases are a match to TRBD1. With V trimmed by 4 bases and J by 4 bases, 10 bases remained unmatched. The germline CDR1 and CDR2 sequences are ENHRY and SYGVKD. The CDR3 has 16 residues. The CDR3 region has the DNA TGTGCCATCAGTGGGGAGACAGGGCGATCCGGAAACACCATATATTTT. This translates into CAISGETGRSGNTIYF.

The table lists this clone with a few counts. This CDR3 reads CASSMRDQPQHF. As DNA, the CDR3 is TGTGCCAGTAGTATGCGGGATCAGCCCCAGCATTTT. The gene calls are TRBV19 and TRBJ1-5; D uncertain. Germline lookup yields CDR1 LNHDA and CDR2 SQIVND (reference sequence). Trimming shortened V by 3 bases and J by 5 bases, and 5 bases separated the two germline ends. The CDR3 consists of 12 residues.

The rearrangement joins TRBV6-1 to TRBJ1-6; D possibly corresponds to TRBD1 (5 bases). Between the trimmed V and J ends, which lost 4 bases and 0 bases, there was a span of 10 bases. Germline V gene data show CDR1 as MNHNS and CDR2 as SASEGT. The CDR3 consists of 16 residues. The DNA for the CDR3 is TGTGCCAGCAGTGTGGACACAAGCTCCTATAATTCACCCCTCCACTTT. Translated, it gives CASSVDTSSYNSPLHF.

The rearrangement joins TRBV6-1 to TRBJ2-3; D is tentatively TRBD1 or TRBD2 (6 bases each). V lost 5 bases to trimming and J lost 3 bases, with 18 bases between them. CDR1 is MNHNS, CDR2 SASEGT, per germline. CDR3 size: 16 residues. CDR3 sequence (DNA): TGTGCCAGCAGTAAAGGGGGGCCTCGGAGGACAGATACGCAGTATTTT. As protein: CASSKGGPRRTDTQYF.

The J gene is TRBJ1-5, the V gene TRBV27; D call uncertain. The germline V gene encodes CDR1 MNHEY and CDR2 SMNVEV (reference sequence). The V end was cut by 3 bases, the J end by 4 bases, with 4 bases between. This CDR3 has 12 residues. In DNA form, the CDR3 reads TGTGCCAGCAGTTTCCAGAATCAGCCCCAGCATTTT. Translated: CASSFQNQPQHF.

V and J are TRBV5-4 and TRBJ1-6; D uncertain. The CDR3 sequence is 15 residues long. Germline V lookup: CDR1 SGHNT, CDR2 YYREEE (reference sequence). V was cut by 2 bases and J by 8 bases, with 14 bases left in between. The CDR3 reads CASSLGSRPDSPLHF. The CDR3 region has the DNA TGTGCCAGCAGCTTAGGGAGCAGGCCGGATTCACCCCTCCACTTT.

This chain joins TRBV7-6 and TRBJ2-1, with D maybe TRBD1 (5 bases). Germline assignment: CDR1 SGHVS and CDR2 FNYEAQ. The germline V and J ends were trimmed by 5 bases and 5 bases, with 10 bases remaining between them. The CDR3 has 13 amino acids. This chain's CDR3 is CASSRLGDNEQFF. The CDR3 DNA is TGTGCCAGCAGCCGATTAGGGGACAATGAGCAGTTCTTC.

The chain is built from TRBV3-1 (or the pseudogene TRBV3-2) and TRBJ2-5; a weak D match, TRBD2 (6 bases). V was trimmed by 4 bases and J by 4 bases, leaving 10 bases between them. Germline V gene lookup returns CDR1 LGHDT and CDR2 YNNKEL (reference sequence). This CDR3 has 13 residues. CDR3 protein: CASSRGERETQYF. The CDR3 region has the DNA TGTGCCAGCAGCCGCGGGGAGCGAGAGACCCAGTACTTC.

J is TRBJ1-5 and V is TRBV19; 9 bases line up with TRBD1. Per germline, CDR1 LNHDA and CDR2 SQIVND (reference sequence). This CDR3 has 16 amino acids. V lost 7 bases to trimming and J lost 7 bases; unmatched junction nucleotides: 14. The CDR3 here is CASTLGGGQGQQPQHF. CDR3 nucleotide sequence: TGTGCCAGTACCCTCGGAGGGGGACAGGGTCAACAGCCCCAGCATTTT.

The genes are TRBV28 and TRBJ1-6; D is perhaps TRBD1 (6 bases). V was trimmed by 3 bases and J by 7 bases, leaving 13 bases between them. This CDR3 is 15 amino acids long. Germline V gives CDR1 MDHEN, CDR2 SYDVKM. CDR3 nucleotide sequence: TGTGCCAGCAGTTTTTGGGGGCGCGAGAATTCACCCCTCCACTTT. Translating gives CASSFWGRENSPLHF.

V is TRBV4-1 and J is TRBJ1-1; D might be TRBD1 (6 bases). This CDR3 comprises 15 residues. Trimming removed 2 bases at V and 1 base at J, with 11 bases between. Per the germline V gene, CDR1 is MGHRA and CDR2 is YSYEKL. This chain's CDR3 is CASSQQQGSNTEAFF. CDR3 bases: TGCGCCAGCAGCCAACAACAGGGATCGAACACTGAAGCTTTCTTT.

This chain joins TRBV3-1 (or the pseudogene TRBV3-2) and TRBJ1-2, with 9 bases identical to TRBD1. CDR3 length: 13 residues. Germline CDR1 and CDR2: LGHDT and YNNKEL (reference sequence). After removal of 6 bases from V and 4 bases from J, the junction contained 3 bases not matched to a gene. The DNA for the CDR3 is TGTGCCAGCAGTGGACAGGGGTTCTATGGCTACACCTTC. It encodes CASSGQGFYGYTF.

The rearrangement links TRBV4-1 to TRBJ1-2, with 7 bases aligning to TRBD1. Germline V lookup: CDR1 MGHRA, CDR2 YSYEKL. The CDR3 has 11 residues. CDR3 region: CASQGVFGYTF. For the CDR3, the DNA is TGCGCGTCTCAGGGGGTCTTTGGCTACACCTTC.

The chain employs TRBV5-5 and TRBJ1-3; weak D call: TRBD1 (6 bases). Trimming took off 0 bases at V and 2 bases at J, with 9 bases between the two ends. The CDR3 loop spans 15 amino acids. Germline V gene sequence: CDR1 SGHKS, CDR2 YYEKEE (reference sequence). As DNA, the CDR3 is TGTGCCAGCAGCTTGGAATGGGACACTGGAAACACCATATATTTT. As protein: CASSLEWDTGNTIYF.

V is TRBV6-5 and J is TRBJ1-1; 12 nucleotides match TRBD1. The CDR3 loop spans 15 amino acids. In germline, CDR1 is MNHEY, CDR2 SVGAGI. The V segment lost 6 bases and the J segment 2 bases; nucleotides outside the gene matches: 4. CDR3 sequence (DNA): TGTGCCAGCAGAACCGGGACAGGGGGCAACACTGAAGCTTTCTTT. Residues: CASRTGTGGNTEAFF.